This T cell receptor (beta chain) was recovered during a study of blood T cells in healthy people across ages. The length of the CDR3 is 14 residues. The germline V gene encodes CDR1 MDHEN and CDR2 SYDVKM. The V end was cut by 4 bases, the J end by 7 bases, with 17 bases between. Combining a sample-barcoded 5' primer with a J-beta primer mix, a second PCR ran for roughly 7 to 11 cycles. TCRdb processed the 5' RACE reads anew with MiXCR; each CDR3 protein has one entry. The sample carries around 1,100,000 distinct CDR3 sequences, around two fifths recorded once. Sequencing was performed on blood. This clonotype originated in a man between 18 and 29 years old in good health. V and J are TRBV28 and TRBJ2-7; tentatively, D is TRBD1 or TRBD2 (5 bases each). The DNA for the CDR3 is TGTGCCAGCAGTTCGACCGGGACCCACAATGAGCAGTACTTC. It codes for CASSSTGTHNEQYF.